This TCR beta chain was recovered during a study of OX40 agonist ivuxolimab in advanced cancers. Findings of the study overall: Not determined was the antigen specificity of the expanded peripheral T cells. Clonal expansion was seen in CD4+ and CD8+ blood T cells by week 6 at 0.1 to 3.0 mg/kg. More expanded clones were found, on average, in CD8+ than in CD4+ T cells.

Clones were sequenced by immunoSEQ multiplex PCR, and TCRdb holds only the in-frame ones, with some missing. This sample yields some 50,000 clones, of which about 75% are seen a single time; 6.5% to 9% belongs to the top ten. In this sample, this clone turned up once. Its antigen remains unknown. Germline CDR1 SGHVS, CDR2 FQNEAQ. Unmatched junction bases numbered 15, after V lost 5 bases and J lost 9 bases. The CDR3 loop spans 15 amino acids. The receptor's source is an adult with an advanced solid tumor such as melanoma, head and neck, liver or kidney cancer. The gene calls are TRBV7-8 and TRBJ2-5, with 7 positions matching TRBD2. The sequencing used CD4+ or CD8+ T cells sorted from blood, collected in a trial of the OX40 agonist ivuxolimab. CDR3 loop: CASSPMEGTAGAQYF. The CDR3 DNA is TGTGCCAGCAGCCCAATGGAAGGGACTGCGGGGGCCCAGTACTTC.